These 18 T cell receptor beta chains share one sample of origin, sequenced in a study of OX40 agonist ivuxolimab in advanced cancers. The data were produced by immunoSEQ multiplex PCR, yet TCRdb's version contains in-frame clones alone and is incomplete. The data contain 65,000 to 95,000 clones, around 88% of them singletons. The sequences come from CD4+ or CD8+ T cells sorted from blood, collected in a trial of the OX40 agonist ivuxolimab. All receptors derive from an adult with an advanced solid tumor such as melanoma, head and neck, liver or kidney cancer.

The CDR3 sequence: CSARDSPYLYF. The CDR3 bases are TGCAGTGCTAGAGATAGCCCATATCTGTACTTC. This rearrangement joins TRBV20-1 to TRBJ2-5; the D is unclear. Germline lookup yields CDR1 DFQATT and CDR2 SNEGSKA (reference sequence). Between the trimmed V and J ends, which lost 0 bases and 13 bases, there was a span of 12 bases. The CDR3 is 11 residues long.

The chain is built from TRBV7-2 and TRBJ2-3, with 15 bases lining up with TRBD2. The trim removed 5 bases at V and 4 bases at J, leaving 7 bases unmatched. The CDR3 consists of 17 residues. In germline, CDR1 is SGHTA, CDR2 FQGNSA. CDR3 in DNA: TGTGCCAGCAGCATGGGACTAGCGGGAGGTTGGGCAGATACGCAGTATTTT. This encodes CASSMGLAGGWADTQYF.

The chain employs TRBV19 and TRBJ2-3; the match to TRBD2 covers 11 bases. V lost 3 bases to trimming and J lost 2 bases; unmatched junction nucleotides: 7. The CDR3 runs to 17 residues. Germline CDR1 reads LNHDA; CDR2 reads SQIVND (reference sequence). The CDR3 DNA follows: TGTGCCAGTAGTATCACGGCTAGCGGGAGGCTCACAGATACGCAGTATTTT. Residues: CASSITASGRLTDTQYF.

The chain uses TRBV27 and TRBJ2-7; weak D call: TRBD1 (5 bases). V lost 10 bases to trimming and J lost 1 base, with 14 bases between them. This CDR3 contains 13 residues. Per germline, CDR1 MNHEY and CDR2 SMNVEV (reference sequence). The chain's CDR3 is CATRQTQSYEQYF. The CDR3 DNA reads TGTGCCACCCGACAGACGCAATCCTACGAGCAGTACTTC.

The chain uses TRBV29-1 and TRBJ2-3; 7 bases are shared with TRBD1. This CDR3 contains 14 residues. V gave up 7 bases and J gave up 3 bases; unmatched junction bases: 10. Germline assignment: CDR1 SQVTM and CDR2 ANQGSEA. CDR3 sequence: CSARGQIGTDTQYF. The DNA of the CDR3 is TGCAGCGCCCGGGGACAGATCGGGACAGATACGCAGTATTTT.

This chain uses TRBV28 with TRBJ2-3, with 10 nucleotides matching TRBD2. The CDR3 runs to 15 residues. CDR1 MDHEN and CDR2 SYDVKM come from the germline V gene. The ends lost 6 bases at V and 2 bases at J; junction bases unmatched: 5. CDR3 DNA: TGTGCCAGCAGACGCAGCGGGAGGGTCACAGATACGCAGTATTTT. Amino acid sequence: CASRRSGRVTDTQYF.

This chain links TRBV6-6 with TRBJ1-5, with D maybe TRBD1 (6 bases). CDR1 and CDR2 (germline): MNHNY, SVGAGI (reference sequence). V gave up 1 base and J gave up 5 bases, with 12 bases separating them. This CDR3 contains 15 residues. CDR3 residues: CASSYWGGADQPQHF. The CDR3 DNA is TGTGCCAGCAGTTACTGGGGGGGCGCGGATCAGCCCCAGCATTTT.

This rearrangement joins TRBV19 to TRBJ2-7, with D uncertain. Trimming shortened V by 5 bases and J by 4 bases, and 12 bases separated the two germline ends. This CDR3 is 13 amino acids long. Per the germline V gene, CDR1 is LNHDA and CDR2 is SQIVND (reference sequence). DNA of the CDR3: TGTGCCAGTAGTCCAATGGGCGGATACGAGCAGTACTTC. As protein: CASSPMGGYEQYF.

This clone was recorded only once. The genes are TRBV27 and TRBJ1-3, with D possibly being TRBD1 (5 bases). The CDR3 is 15 residues long. Germline lookup yields CDR1 MNHEY and CDR2 SMNVEV (reference sequence). Trimming took off 3 bases at V and 4 bases at J, with 13 bases between the two ends. In DNA form, the CDR3 reads TGTGCCAGCAGTTTTTCCCGACAGTCAGGAAACACCATATATTTT. Translated: CASSFSRQSGNTIYF.

This chain joins TRBV7-2 and TRBJ1-2, with 7 bases lining up with TRBD1. V shed 1 base, J shed 4 bases, and the junction held 6 bases outside the gene matches. CDR3 size: 15 residues. Germline values: CDR1 SGHTA, CDR2 FQGNSA. CDR3 residues: CASSLVSGDSYGYTF. Here the CDR3 DNA reads TGTGCCAGCAGCTTAGTTTCGGGGGACAGCTATGGCTACACCTTC. Supplemented by reference TRBV7-2 and TRBJ1-2, the full variable domain reads GAGVSQSPSNKVTEKGKDVELRCDPISGHTALYWYRQSLGQGLEFLIYFQGNSAPDKSGLPSDRFSAERTGGSVSTLTIQRTQQEDSAVYLCASSLVSGDSYGYTFGSGTRLTVV.

The table lists this clone with a count of one. CDR3 in DNA: TGTGCCAGCGGCCGGGACAGGGACACCGGGGAGCTGTTTTTT. Translated, it gives CASGRDRDTGELFF. The chain couples TRBV28 to TRBJ2-2; 9 bases map to TRBD1. Trimming cost V 8 bases and J 3 bases; bases outside gene matches: 4. The CDR3 contains 14 residues. The germline V gene encodes CDR1 MDHEN and CDR2 SYDVKM.

The chain has TRBV6-6 and TRBJ1-4, with TRBD1 identical over 9 bases. V lost 4 bases, J lost 8 bases, and 5 bases stayed unmatched. This CDR3 has 14 amino acids. Germline CDR1 and CDR2: MNHNY and SVGAGI (reference sequence). This CDR3 reads CASSWGQGGEKLFF. CDR3 in DNA: TGTGCCAGCAGTTGGGGACAGGGTGGGGAAAAACTGTTTTTT.

The rearrangement joins TRBV27 to TRBJ2-7, with TRBD1 matching over 7 bases. This CDR3 is 14 amino acids long. V shed 4 bases and J 5 bases; nucleotides not matched to a gene: 8. Germline CDR1 and CDR2: MNHEY and SMNVEV (reference sequence). CDR3 amino acids: CASSYVRDSHEQYF. CDR3 coding DNA: TGTGCCAGCAGTTACGTCCGGGACAGCCACGAGCAGTACTTC.

The V gene is TRBV7-2, the J gene TRBJ2-1; no definite D call. V gave up 5 bases and J gave up 0 bases, with 8 bases separating them. CDR1 and CDR2 from the germline V gene are SGHTA and FQGNSA. The CDR3 loop spans 14 amino acids. CDR3 nucleotides: TGTGCCAGCAGCCCACAAAGCTCCTACAATGAGCAGTTCTTC. This codes for CASSPQSSYNEQFF.

This chain joins TRBV4-1 and TRBJ1-2; no clear D. Germline V lookup: CDR1 MGHRA, CDR2 YSYEKL. The CDR3 runs 13 residues. V was trimmed by 6 bases and J by 1 base, leaving 9 bases between them. CDR3: CASSPKGNYGYTF. The DNA for the CDR3 is TGCGCCAGCAGTCCAAAGGGTAACTATGGCTACACCTTC.

The rearrangement joins TRBV5-1 to TRBJ1-1; 9 bases align to TRBD1. Germline V lookup: CDR1 SGHRS, CDR2 YFSETQ. V gave up 4 bases and J gave up 7 bases; unmatched junction bases: 8. The CDR3 runs to 14 residues. The CDR3 DNA follows: TGCGCCAGCAGCGAGAAGGCGGGACAGGGTGAAGCTTTCTTT. Amino acid sequence: CASSEKAGQGEAFF. The whole variable domain, remainder taken from reference TRBV5-1 and TRBJ1-1, is KAGVTQTPRYLIKTRGQQVTLSCSPISGHRSVSWYQQTPGQGLQFLFEYFSETQRNKGNFPGRFSGRQFSNSRSEMNVSTLELGDSALYLCASSEKAGQGEAFFGQGTRLTVV.

This clone was recorded once. This chain joins TRBV7-2 and TRBJ2-1; 15 bases fit TRBD2. Germline V gene data show CDR1 as SGHTA and CDR2 as FQGNSA. The CDR3 covers 16 residues. Trimming took 4 bases from V and 7 from J; bases not matched to a gene: 5. This CDR3 is CASSYGLAGGENEQFF. CDR3 bases: TGTGCCAGCAGCTATGGACTAGCGGGAGGGGAAAATGAGCAGTTCTTC.

This clone was detected once. The genes are TRBV5-6 and TRBJ1-3; D unresolved. V shed 0 bases and J shed 0 bases, with 4 bases lying between them. Germline values: CDR1 SGHDT, CDR2 YYEEEE. This CDR3 is 14 amino acids long. For the CDR3, the DNA is TGTGCCAGCAGCTTGGCAGGCTCTGGAAACACCATATATTTT. Its protein product is CASSLAGSGNTIYF.